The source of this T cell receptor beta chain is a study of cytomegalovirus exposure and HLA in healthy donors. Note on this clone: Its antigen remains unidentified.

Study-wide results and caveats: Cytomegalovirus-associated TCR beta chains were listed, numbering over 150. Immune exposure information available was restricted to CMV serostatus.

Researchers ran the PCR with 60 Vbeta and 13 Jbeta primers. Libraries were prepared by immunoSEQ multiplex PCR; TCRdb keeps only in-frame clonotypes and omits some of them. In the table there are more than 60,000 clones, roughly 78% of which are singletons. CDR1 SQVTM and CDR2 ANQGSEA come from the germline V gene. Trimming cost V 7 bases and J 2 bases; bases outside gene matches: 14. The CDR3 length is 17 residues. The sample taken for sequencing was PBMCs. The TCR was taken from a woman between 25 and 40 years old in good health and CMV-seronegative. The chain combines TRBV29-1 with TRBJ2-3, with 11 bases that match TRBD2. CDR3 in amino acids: CSGKLAGELRPTDTQYF. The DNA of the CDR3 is TGCAGCGGCAAACTAGCGGGAGAACTTCGACCCACAGATACGCAGTATTTT.